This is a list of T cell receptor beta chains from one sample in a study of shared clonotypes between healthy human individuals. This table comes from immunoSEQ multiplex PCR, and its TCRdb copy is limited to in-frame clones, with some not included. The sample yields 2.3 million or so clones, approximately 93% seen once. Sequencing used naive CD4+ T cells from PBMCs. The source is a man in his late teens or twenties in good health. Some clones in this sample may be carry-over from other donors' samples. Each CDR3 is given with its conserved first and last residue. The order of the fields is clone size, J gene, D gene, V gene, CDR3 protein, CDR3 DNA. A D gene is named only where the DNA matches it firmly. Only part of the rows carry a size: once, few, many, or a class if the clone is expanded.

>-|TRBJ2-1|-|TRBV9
CASTSGNEQFF
TGTGCCAGCACCTCGGGGAATGAGCAGTTCTTC
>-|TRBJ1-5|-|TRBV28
CASTGSNQPQHF
TGTGCCAGCACAGGGAGCAATCAGCCCCAGCATTTT
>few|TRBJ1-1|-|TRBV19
CASEHKERNTEAFF
TGTGCCAGTGAGCATAAGGAAAGGAACACTGAAGCTTTCTTT
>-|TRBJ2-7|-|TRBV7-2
CASSLGTAPYEQYF
TGTGCCAGCAGCTTAGGTACCGCTCCCTACGAGCAGTACTTC
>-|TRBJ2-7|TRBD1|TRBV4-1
CASSQRGTGDEQYF
TGCGCCAGCAGCCAACGGGGGACAGGGGACGAGCAGTACTTC
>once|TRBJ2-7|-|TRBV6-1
CASSVSESSYEQYF
TGTGCCAGCAGTGTCTCGGAGAGCTCCTACGAGCAGTACTTC
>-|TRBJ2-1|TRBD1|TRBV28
CASSPDRGAYNEQFF
TGTGCCAGCAGTCCTGACAGGGGCGCCTACAATGAGCAGTTCTTC
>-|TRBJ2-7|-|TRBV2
CASSHPGDRGSYEQYF
TGTGCCAGCAGCCACCCCGGCGATCGTGGGTCCTACGAGCAGTACTTC
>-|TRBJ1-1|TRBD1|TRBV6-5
CASRRARQGPTEAFF
TGTGCCAGCAGGCGCGCAAGACAGGGCCCCACTGAAGCTTTCTTT
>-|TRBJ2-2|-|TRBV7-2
CASSPQAGTGELFF
TGTGCCAGCAGCCCTCAAGCGGGTACCGGGGAGCTGTTTTTT
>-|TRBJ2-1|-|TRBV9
CASSVAGGNSEGQFF
TGTGCCAGCAGCGTAGCCGGCGGAAACTCCGAGGGGCAGTTCTTC
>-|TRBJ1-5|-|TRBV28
CASTSTGESQPQHF
TGTGCCAGCACAAGCACTGGGGAGTCTCAGCCCCAGCATTTT
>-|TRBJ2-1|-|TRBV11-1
CASSLLRFGNEQFF
TGTGCCAGCAGCTTATTGAGGTTCGGCAATGAGCAGTTCTTC
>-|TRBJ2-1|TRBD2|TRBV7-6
CASSFGSGIYNEQFF
TGTGCCAGCAGCTTTGGTAGCGGGATTTACAATGAGCAGTTCTTC
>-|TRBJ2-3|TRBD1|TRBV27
CASSPIDRGVPDTQYF
TGTGCCAGCAGTCCAATAGACAGGGGAGTGCCAGATACGCAGTATTTT
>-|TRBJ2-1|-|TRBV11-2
CASSSRLGNEQFF
TGTGCCAGCAGCTCGAGACTGGGCAATGAGCAGTTCTTC
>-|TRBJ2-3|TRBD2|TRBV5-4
CASSLSLAGEYNTDTQYF
TGTGCCAGCAGCTTGTCCCTAGCGGGAGAGTACAACACAGATACGCAGTATTTT
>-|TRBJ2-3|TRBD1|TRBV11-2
CASSYLRSGQGTDTQYF
TGTGCCAGCAGCTACCTGCGGTCCGGACAGGGCACAGATACGCAGTATTTT
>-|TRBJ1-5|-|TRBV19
CASSMGHPGSAQHF
TGTGCCAGTAGTATGGGACACCCAGGATCGGCCCAGCATTTT
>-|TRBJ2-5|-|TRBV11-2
CASSLVGLWETQYF
TGTGCCAGCAGCTTAGTTGGTTTATGGGAGACCCAGTACTTC
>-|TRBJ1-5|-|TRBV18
CASSPGRPQHF
TGTGCCAGCTCACCGGGTCGGCCCCAGCATTTT
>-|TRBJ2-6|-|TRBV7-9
CASSRDFSSGANVLTF
TGTGCCAGCAGCCGGGACTTTAGCTCTGGGGCCAACGTCCTGACTTTC
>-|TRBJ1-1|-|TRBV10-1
CASVSYPGRRNTEAFF
TGCGCCAGCGTCAGTTATCCAGGCCGTCGGAACACTGAAGCTTTCTTT
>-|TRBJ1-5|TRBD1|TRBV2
CASGAPTGNRYQPQHF
TGTGCCAGCGGGGCCCCGACAGGGAACCGTTATCAGCCCCAGCATTTT
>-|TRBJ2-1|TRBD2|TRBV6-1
CASIESGRGYNEQFF
TGTGCCAGCATCGAGAGCGGGAGAGGCTACAATGAGCAGTTCTTC
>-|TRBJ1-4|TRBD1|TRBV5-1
CASSPGTGANEKLFF
TGCGCCAGCAGCCCCGGGACAGGGGCGAATGAAAAACTGTTTTTT
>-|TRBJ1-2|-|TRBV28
CASSQARSYYGYTF
TGTGCCAGCAGTCAAGCCAGGAGCTACTATGGCTACACCTTC
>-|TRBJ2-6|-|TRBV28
CASSGKRLGAGANVLTF
TGTGCCAGCAGTGGGAAGAGACTGGGGGCTGGGGCCAACGTCCTGACTTTC
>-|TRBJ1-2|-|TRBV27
CASSPDVRGGDSGYTF
TGTGCCAGCAGTCCGGACGTTAGGGGCGGGGATAGTGGCTACACCTTC
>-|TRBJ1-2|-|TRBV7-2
CASSLGQTTNYGYTF
TGTGCCAGCAGCTTGGGGCAAACTACTAACTATGGCTACACCTTC
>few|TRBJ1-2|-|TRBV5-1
CASSPTVPYGYTF
TGCGCCAGCAGTCCTACAGTCCCCTATGGCTACACCTTC
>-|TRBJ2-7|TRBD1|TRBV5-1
CASSPNPGTGTYEQYF
TGCGCCAGCAGCCCAAACCCCGGGACAGGTACCTACGAGCAGTACTTC
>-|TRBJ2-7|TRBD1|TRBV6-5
CASRTGTGSGYEQYF
TGTGCCAGCAGGACCGGGACAGGGTCGGGATACGAGCAGTACTTC
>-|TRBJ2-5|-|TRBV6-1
CASLRRDTAGETQYF
TGTGCCAGCCTTCGCAGGGACACAGCAGGAGAGACCCAGTACTTC
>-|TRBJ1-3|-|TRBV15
CATRSGNTIYF
TGTGCCACCCGTTCGGGAAACACCATATATTTT
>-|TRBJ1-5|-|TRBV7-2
CASSLAPLGQPQHF
TGTGCCAGCAGCTTAGCCCCCCTCGGACAGCCCCAGCATTTT
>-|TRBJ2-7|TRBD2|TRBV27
CASRRSGSSYEQYF
TGTGCCAGCAGGCGAAGCGGGAGCTCCTACGAGCAGTACTTC
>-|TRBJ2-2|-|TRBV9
CASSVTAGGAGELFF
TGTGCCAGCAGCGTAACTGCGGGTGGGGCCGGGGAGCTGTTTTTT
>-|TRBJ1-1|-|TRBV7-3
CASSLLISTEAFF
TGTGCCAGCAGCTTATTGATAAGCACTGAAGCTTTCTTT
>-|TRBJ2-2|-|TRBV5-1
CASSEKPLGAGELFF
TGCGCCAGCAGCGAAAAGCCTTTAGGGGCCGGGGAGCTGTTTTTT
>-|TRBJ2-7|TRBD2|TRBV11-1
CASSLSGTSSYEQYF
TGTGCCAGCAGCTTATCAGGGACTAGCTCCTACGAGCAGTACTTC
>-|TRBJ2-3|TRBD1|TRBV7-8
CASSWGQVKADTQYF
TGTGCCAGCAGTTGGGGACAGGTGAAGGCAGATACGCAGTATTTT
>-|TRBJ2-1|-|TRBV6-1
CASSAWGGTSGEQFF
TGTGCCAGCAGTGCTTGGGGAGGCACTTCGGGGGAGCAGTTCTTC
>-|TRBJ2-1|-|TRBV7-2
CASSFWASNEQFF
TGTGCCAGCAGCTTTTGGGCTAGCAATGAGCAGTTCTTC
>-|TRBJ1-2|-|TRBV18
CASSPVTTQDYGYTF
TGTGCCAGCTCACCCGTGACGACCCAGGACTATGGCTACACCTTC
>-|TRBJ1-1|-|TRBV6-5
CASRTNSNTEAFF
TGTGCCAGCAGGACGAACTCCAACACTGAAGCTTTCTTT
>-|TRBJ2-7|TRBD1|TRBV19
CASSSWTGEYEQYF
TGTGCCAGTAGTTCATGGACAGGGGAATACGAGCAGTACTTC
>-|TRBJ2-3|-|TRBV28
CASSLAGGGGLTDTQYF
TGTGCCAGCAGTTTGGCTGGTGGAGGAGGTCTCACAGATACGCAGTATTTT
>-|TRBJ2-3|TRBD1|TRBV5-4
CASSKGGLITDTQYF
TGTGCCAGCAGCAAAGGGGGCCTGATCACAGATACGCAGTATTTT
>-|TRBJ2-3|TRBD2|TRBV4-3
CASSQESGGVDTQYF
TGCGCCAGCAGCCAAGAATCGGGGGGTGTTGATACGCAGTATTTT
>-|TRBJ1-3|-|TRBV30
CAWSVRGVKGNTIYF
TGTGCCTGGAGTGTAAGGGGGGTGAAAGGAAACACCATATATTTT
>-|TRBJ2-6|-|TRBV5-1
CASSLGRTALSGANVLTF
TGCGCCAGCAGCTTGGGCAGGACAGCCCTCTCTGGGGCCAACGTCCTGACTTTC
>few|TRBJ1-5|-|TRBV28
CASSLAGPHNQPQHF
TGTGCCAGCAGTTTAGCAGGGCCCCACAATCAGCCCCAGCATTTT
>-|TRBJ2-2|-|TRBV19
CASSIYPRDTGELFF
TGTGCCAGTAGTATTTATCCTAGGGACACCGGGGAGCTGTTTTTT